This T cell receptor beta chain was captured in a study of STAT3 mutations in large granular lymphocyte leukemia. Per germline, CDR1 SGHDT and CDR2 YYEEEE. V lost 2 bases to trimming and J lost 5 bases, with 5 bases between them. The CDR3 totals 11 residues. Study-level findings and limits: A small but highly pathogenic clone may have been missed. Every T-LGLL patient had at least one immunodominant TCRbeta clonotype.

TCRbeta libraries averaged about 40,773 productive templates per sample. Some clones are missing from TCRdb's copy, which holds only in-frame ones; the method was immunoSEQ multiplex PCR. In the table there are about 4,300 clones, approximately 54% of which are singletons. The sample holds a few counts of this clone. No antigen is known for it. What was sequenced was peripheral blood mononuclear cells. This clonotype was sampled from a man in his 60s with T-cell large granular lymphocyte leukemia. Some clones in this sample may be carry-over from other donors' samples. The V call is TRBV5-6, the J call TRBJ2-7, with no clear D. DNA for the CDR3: TGTGCCAGCAGCTTCTTGAACGAGCAGTACTTC. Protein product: CASSFLNEQYF.